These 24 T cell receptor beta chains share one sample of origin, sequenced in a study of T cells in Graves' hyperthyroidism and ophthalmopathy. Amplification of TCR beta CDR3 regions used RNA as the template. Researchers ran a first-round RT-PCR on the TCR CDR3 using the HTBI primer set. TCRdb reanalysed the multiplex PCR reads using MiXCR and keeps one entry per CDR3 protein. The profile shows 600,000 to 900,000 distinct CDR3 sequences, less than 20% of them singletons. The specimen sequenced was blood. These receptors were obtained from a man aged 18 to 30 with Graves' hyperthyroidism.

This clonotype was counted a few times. In DNA, the CDR3 is TGTGCCAGCAGCGCCTCTAGCGGGCCTAGCACAGATACGCAGTATTTT. Its translation is CASSASSGPSTDTQYF. This chain links TRBV5-4 with TRBJ2-3; 8 bases agree with TRBD2. The germline V gene has CDR1 SGHNT and CDR2 YYREEE (reference sequence). The CDR3 has 16 residues. J gave up 0 bases and V 4 bases, and 7 bases lay outside the gene matches.

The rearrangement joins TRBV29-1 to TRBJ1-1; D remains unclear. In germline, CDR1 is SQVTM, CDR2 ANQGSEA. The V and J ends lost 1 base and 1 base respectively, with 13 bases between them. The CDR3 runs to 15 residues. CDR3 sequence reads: CSVEAGWGRNTEAFF. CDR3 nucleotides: TGCAGCGTTGAAGCGGGGTGGGGTCGGAACACTGAAGCTTTCTTT.

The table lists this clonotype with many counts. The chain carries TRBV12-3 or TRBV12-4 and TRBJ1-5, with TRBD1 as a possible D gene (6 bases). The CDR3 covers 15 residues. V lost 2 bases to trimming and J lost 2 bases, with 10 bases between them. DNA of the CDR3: TGTGCCAGCAGTTTACAGGGGCTGGGCAATCAGCCCCAGCATTTT. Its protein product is CASSLQGLGNQPQHF.

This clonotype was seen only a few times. Written as DNA, the CDR3 is TGCGCCAGCAGCTTGGTGGACAGGGGGCTGGGGACGCAGTATTTT. It specifies CASSLVDRGLGTQYF. The chain has TRBV5-1 and TRBJ2-3, with 11 bases identical to TRBD1. The J segment lost 9 bases and the V segment lost 0 bases, leaving 6 bases of the junction unmatched. Germline CDR1 reads SGHRS; CDR2 reads YFSETQ. The CDR3 is 15 amino acids. The full variable domain, rest sourced from reference TRBV5-1 and TRBJ2-3, is KAGVTQTPRYLIKTRGQQVTLSCSPISGHRSVSWYQQTPGQGLQFLFEYFSETQRNKGNFPGRFSGRQFSNSRSEMNVSTLELGDSALYLCASSLVDRGLGTQYFGPGTRLTVL.

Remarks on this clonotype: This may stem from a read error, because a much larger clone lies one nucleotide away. The CDR3 sequence: CASSFLQDYEQYF. The CDR3 bases are TGTGCCAGCAGCTTTTTACAGGACTACGAGCAGTACTTC. The V call is TRBV5-6, the J call TRBJ2-7; D might be TRBD1 (5 bases). V was shortened by 2 bases and J by 3 bases, with 9 bases between the two germline ends. The V gene's germline CDR1 is SGHDT and CDR2 YYEEEE. This CDR3 contains 13 residues.

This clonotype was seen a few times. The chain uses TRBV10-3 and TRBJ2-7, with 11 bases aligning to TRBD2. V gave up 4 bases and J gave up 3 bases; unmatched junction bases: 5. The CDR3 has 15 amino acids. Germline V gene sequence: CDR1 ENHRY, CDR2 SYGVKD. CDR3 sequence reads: CAISGTGLADYEQYF. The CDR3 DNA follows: TGTGCCATCAGTGGGACGGGACTAGCGGACTACGAGCAGTACTTC.

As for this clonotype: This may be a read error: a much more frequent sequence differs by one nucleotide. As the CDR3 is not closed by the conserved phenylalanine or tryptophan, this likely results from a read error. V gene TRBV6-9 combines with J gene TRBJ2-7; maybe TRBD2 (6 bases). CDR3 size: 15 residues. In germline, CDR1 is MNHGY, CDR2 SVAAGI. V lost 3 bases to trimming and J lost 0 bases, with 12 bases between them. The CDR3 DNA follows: TGTGCCAGCAGTTACCGGGACTCGAGCTCCTACGAGCAGTACCTC. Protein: CASSYRDSSSYEQYL.

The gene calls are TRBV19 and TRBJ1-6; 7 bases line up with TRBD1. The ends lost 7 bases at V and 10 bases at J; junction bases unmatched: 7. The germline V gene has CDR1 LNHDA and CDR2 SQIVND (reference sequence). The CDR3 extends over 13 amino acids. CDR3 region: CASTRDRVSPLHF. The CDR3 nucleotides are TGTGCCAGTACCCGAGACAGGGTATCACCCCTCCACTTT.

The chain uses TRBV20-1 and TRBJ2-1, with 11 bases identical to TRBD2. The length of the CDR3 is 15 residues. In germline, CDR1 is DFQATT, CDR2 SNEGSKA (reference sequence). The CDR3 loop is CSKILSGRVGNEQFF. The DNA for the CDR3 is TGCAGCAAGATTCTTAGCGGGAGGGTCGGTAACGAGCAGTTCTTC.

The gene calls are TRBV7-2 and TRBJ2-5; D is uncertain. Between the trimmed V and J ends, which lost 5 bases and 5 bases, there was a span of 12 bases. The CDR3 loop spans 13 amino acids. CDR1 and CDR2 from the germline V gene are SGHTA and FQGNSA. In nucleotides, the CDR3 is TGTGCCAGCAGCCTCATTTCGGCGGAGACCCAGTACTTC. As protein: CASSLISAETQYF.

DNA of the CDR3: TGCAGTGCTAGACGCGGTACAGGGGGTTGGAATGAGCAGTTCTTC. It codes for CSARRGTGGWNEQFF. This chain links TRBV20-1 with TRBJ2-1, with 8 positions matching TRBD1. Germline lookup yields CDR1 DFQATT and CDR2 SNEGSKA (reference sequence). V shed 2 bases, J shed 7 bases, and the junction held 10 bases outside the gene matches. The CDR3 runs 15 residues.

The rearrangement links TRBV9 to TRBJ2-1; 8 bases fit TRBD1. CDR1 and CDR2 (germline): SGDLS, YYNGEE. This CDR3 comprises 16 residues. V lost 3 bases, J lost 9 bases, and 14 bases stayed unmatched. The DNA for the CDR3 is TGTGCCAGCAGCGCTGGGTGGCAGGGGGCCCTCTCTGAGCAGTTCTTC. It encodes CASSAGWQGALSEQFF.

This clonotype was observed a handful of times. This CDR3 reads CASSFQTGEQYF. The CDR3, as DNA: TGTGCCAGCAGCTTCCAGACAGGGGAGCAGTACTTC. The rearrangement uses TRBV7-2 and TRBJ2-7; 7 nucleotides match TRBD1. The CDR3 has 12 amino acids. Trimming removed 3 bases from V and 7 bases from J; junction bases left unmatched: 3. Germline V gene data show CDR1 as SGHTA and CDR2 as FQGNSA.

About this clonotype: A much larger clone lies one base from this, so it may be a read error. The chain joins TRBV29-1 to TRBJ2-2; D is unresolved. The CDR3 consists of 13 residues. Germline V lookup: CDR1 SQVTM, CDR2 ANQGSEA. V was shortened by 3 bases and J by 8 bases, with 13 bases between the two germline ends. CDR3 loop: CSVESAPRGELFF. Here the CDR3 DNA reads TGCAGCGTTGAGTCAGCTCCCCGGGGGGAGCTGTTTTTT.

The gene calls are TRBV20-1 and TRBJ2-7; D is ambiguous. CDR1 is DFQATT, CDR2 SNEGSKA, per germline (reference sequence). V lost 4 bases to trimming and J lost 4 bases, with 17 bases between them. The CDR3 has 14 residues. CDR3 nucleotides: TGCAGTGCTACCCGTCCAAGCCAAACTTACGAGCAGTACTTC. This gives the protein CSATRPSQTYEQYF.

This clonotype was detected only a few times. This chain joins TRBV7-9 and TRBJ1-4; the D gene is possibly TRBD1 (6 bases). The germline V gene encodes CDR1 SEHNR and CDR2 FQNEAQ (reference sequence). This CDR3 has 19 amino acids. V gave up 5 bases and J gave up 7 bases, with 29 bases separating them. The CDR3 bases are TGTGCCAGCAGCGCTCGGAAAATCGCGGACAGCCGAGTGCGTGAAAAACTGTTTTTT. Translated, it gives CASSARKIADSRVREKLFF.

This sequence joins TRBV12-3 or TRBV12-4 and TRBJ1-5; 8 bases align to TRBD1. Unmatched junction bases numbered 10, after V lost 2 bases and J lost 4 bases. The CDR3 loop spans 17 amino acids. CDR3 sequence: CASSLWSGGLGNQPQHF. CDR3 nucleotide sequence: TGTGCCAGCAGTTTATGGTCAGGGGGCCTAGGAAATCAGCCCCAGCATTTT.

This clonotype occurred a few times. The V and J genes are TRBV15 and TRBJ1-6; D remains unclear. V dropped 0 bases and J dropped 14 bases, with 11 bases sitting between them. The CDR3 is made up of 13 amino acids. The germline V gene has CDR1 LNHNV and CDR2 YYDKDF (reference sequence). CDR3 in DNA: TGTGCCACCAGCAGAGAACCGCTTGCGACCCTCCACTTT. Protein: CATSREPLATLHF.

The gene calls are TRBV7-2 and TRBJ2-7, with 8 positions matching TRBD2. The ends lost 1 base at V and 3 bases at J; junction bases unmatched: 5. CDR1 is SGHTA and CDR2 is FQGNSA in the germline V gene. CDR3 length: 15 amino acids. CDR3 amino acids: CASSLVVSGNYEQYF. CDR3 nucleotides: TGTGCCAGCAGCTTAGTGGTTAGCGGGAACTACGAGCAGTACTTC.

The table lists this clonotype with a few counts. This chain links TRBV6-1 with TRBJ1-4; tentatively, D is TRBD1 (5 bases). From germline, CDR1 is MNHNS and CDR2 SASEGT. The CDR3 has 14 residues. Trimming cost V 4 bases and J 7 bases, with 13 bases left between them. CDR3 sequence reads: CASSGRGKGEKLFF. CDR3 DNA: TGTGCCAGCAGTGGGAGGGGAAAAGGTGAAAAACTGTTTTTT.

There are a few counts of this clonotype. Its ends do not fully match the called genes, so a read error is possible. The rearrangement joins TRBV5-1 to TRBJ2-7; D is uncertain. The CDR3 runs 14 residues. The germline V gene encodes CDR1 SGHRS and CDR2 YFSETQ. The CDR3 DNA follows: TGTGCCAGCAGCTTGGTCGTGAGCTCCTACGAGCAGTACTTC. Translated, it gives CASSLVVSSYEQYF.

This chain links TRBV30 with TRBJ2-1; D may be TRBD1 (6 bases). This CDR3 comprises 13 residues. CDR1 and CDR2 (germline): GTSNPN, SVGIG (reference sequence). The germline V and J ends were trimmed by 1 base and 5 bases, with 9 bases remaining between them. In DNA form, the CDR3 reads TGTGCCTGGAGTGGGCAGGGGCACAATGAGCAGTTCTTC. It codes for CAWSGQGHNEQFF. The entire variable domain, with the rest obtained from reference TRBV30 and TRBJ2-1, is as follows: SQTIHQWPATLVQPVGSPLSLECTVEGTSNPNLYWYRQAAGRGLQLLFYSVGIGQISSEVPQNLSASRPQDRQFILSSKKLLLSDSGFYLCAWSGQGHNEQFFGPGTRLTVL.

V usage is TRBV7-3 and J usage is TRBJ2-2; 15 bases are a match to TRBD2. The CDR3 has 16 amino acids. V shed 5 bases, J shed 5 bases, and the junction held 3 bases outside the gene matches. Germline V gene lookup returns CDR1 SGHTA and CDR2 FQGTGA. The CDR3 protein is CASSKGLAGGTGELFF. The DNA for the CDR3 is TGTGCCAGCAGCAAGGGACTAGCGGGAGGAACCGGGGAGCTGTTTTTT.

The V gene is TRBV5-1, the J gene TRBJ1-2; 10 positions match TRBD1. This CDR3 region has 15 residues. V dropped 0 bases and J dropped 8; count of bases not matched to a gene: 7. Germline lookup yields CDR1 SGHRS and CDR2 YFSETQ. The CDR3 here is CASSLAGQGSRGYTF. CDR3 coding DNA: TGCGCCAGCAGCTTGGCGGGACAGGGGTCTCGAGGCTACACCTTC.